The 30 T cell receptor beta chains in this list originate from one sample, sequenced in a study of T cells after yellow fever vaccination. TCRdb independently ran MiXCR on the 5' RACE reads; one entry per CDR3 protein. Of a few hundred thousand distinct CDR3 sequences listed, about 6.6% were seen once; the top ten hold roughly 19%. The material sequenced was PBMCs, taken more than 40 days after the first yellow fever vaccination. The receptor set was obtained from a man between 18 and 35 years old who received the YFV17D yellow fever vaccine.

V gene TRBV27 combines with J gene TRBJ2-3; TRBD2 matches 8 bases. V lost 1 base and J lost 3; bases outside the gene matches: 6. In germline, CDR1 is MNHEY, CDR2 SMNVEV (reference sequence). This CDR3 has 16 amino acids. As DNA, the CDR3 is TGTGCCAGCAGTTTATTAGCGGGGTTAAATACAGATACGCAGTATTTT. It encodes CASSLLAGLNTDTQYF.

In this sample, this clonotype turned up a few times. This chain joins TRBV3-1 and TRBJ2-5; tentatively, D is TRBD1 (6 bases). The CDR3 spans 15 residues. From germline, CDR1 is LGHDT and CDR2 YNNKEL (reference sequence). V lost 1 base and J lost 4, with 13 bases in between. The CDR3 nucleotides are TGTGCCAGCAGCCAAGGGTGGGGGCAGGGAGAGACCCAGTACTTC. Translated: CASSQGWGQGETQYF.

This clonotype appeared many times. The rearrangement joins TRBV21-1 to TRBJ1-5; TRBD1, the D gene given by the table, was not confirmed from the DNA. TRBV21-1 represents a pseudogene. This CDR3 comprises 17 residues. CDR3 sequence (DNA): TGTGCCAGCAGCATAGGAGAGAATAGACAGGGCGATCAGCCCCAGCATTTT. Encoded protein: CASSIGENRQGDQPQHF.

About this clonotype: A much more abundant neighbour one base away suggests this may be a read error. The V gene is TRBV19, the J gene TRBJ2-2, with D possibly being TRBD2 (5 bases). The germline V gene encodes CDR1 LNHDA and CDR2 SQIVND (reference sequence). The CDR3 length is 17 residues. The CDR3 loop is CTSRDPTGKTNTGELFF. DNA for the CDR3: TGTACCAGTAGAGACCCGACGGGAAAAACGAACACCGGGGAGCTGTTTTTT.

Only a few counts were recorded for this clonotype. The CDR3 loop reads CASTAPSGSNSPLHF. CDR3 DNA sequence: TGTGCCAGCACCGCCCCATCCGGCTCAAATTCACCCCTCCACTTT. The V gene is TRBV7-2, the J gene TRBJ1-6; no firm D call. V was clipped by 7 bases and J by 7 bases, with 17 bases between them. The CDR3 covers 15 residues. Per germline, CDR1 SGHTA and CDR2 FQGNSA. The full variable domain, completed using reference TRBV7-2 and TRBJ1-6, is GAGVSQSPSNKVTEKGKDVELRCDPISGHTALYWYRQSLGQGLEFLIYFQGNSAPDKSGLPSDRFSAERTGGSVSTLTIQRTQQEDSAVYLCASTAPSGSNSPLHFGNGTRLTVT.

This clonotype came up a few times. The junction departs from the called germline gene at one end, perhaps through a read error. The chain joins TRBV20-1 to TRBJ2-7; D is possibly TRBD1 (5 bases). CDR1 and CDR2 from the germline V gene are DFQATT and SNEGSKA (reference sequence). The CDR3 consists of 15 residues. In nucleotides, the CDR3 is TGCAGTGCTAGAGATCCGCAGGGTCCCTCCCACGAGCAGTACTTC. Residues: CSARDPQGPSHEQYF.

This clonotype was found a few times. The chain links TRBV7-2 to TRBJ2-2; D is undetermined. The CDR3 contains 17 residues. V was shortened by 3 bases and J by 0 bases, with 14 bases between the two germline ends. The germline V gene has CDR1 SGHTA and CDR2 FQGNSA. The CDR3 region has the DNA TGTGCCAGCAGCTTGTCCCCCGACGGACCGAACACCGGGGAGCTGTTTTTT. Its translation: CASSLSPDGPNTGELFF.

This chain connects TRBV11-2 to TRBJ1-2; D ambiguous. Trimming pared 1 base from V and 6 bases from J, leaving 9 bases between. Germline lookup yields CDR1 SGHAT and CDR2 FQNNGV. This CDR3 is built from 13 residues. CDR3 bases: TGTGCCAGCAGCTTAGGTGGAGGCCATGGCTACACCTTC. Translated, it gives CASSLGGGHGYTF.

The chain recombines TRBV20-1 with TRBJ1-3, with 7 bases that match TRBD1. This CDR3 region has 14 residues. The germline V gene has CDR1 DFQATT and CDR2 SNEGSKA (reference sequence). The V and J ends lost 3 bases and 2 bases, in that order; junction bases with no gene match: 4. The CDR3 DNA sequence: TGCAGTGCTAGTAACAGGGGCGCTGGAAACACCATATATTTT. As protein: CSASNRGAGNTIYF.

The sample holds a few counts of this clonotype. The chain joins TRBV18 to TRBJ1-1; 7 positions agree with TRBD1. Trimming cost V 2 bases and J 2 bases; bases outside gene matches: 11. The length of the CDR3 is 17 residues. Germline V CDR1 and CDR2: KGHSH, LQKENI. The CDR3 nucleotides read TGTGCCAGCTCACCATCTCCGGGACAGACTAAAAACACTGAAGCTTTCTTT. The encoded protein is CASSPSPGQTKNTEAFF.

A few counts support this clonotype. J is TRBJ2-3 and V is TRBV3-1; 9 positions agree with TRBD2. V was clipped by 8 bases and J by 2 bases; unmatched bases: 11. This CDR3 has 16 residues. Germline CDR1 LGHDT, CDR2 YNNKEL (reference sequence). In DNA, the CDR3 is TGTGCCAGCGGGGGTCGAGCGGGGGGCCTCACAGATACGCAGTATTTT. Residues: CASGGRAGGLTDTQYF.

V gene TRBV9 combines with J gene TRBJ2-6, with 11 bases matching TRBD2. Germline V gene data show CDR1 as SGDLS and CDR2 as YYNGEE. The CDR3 covers 19 residues. The trim removed 0 bases at V and 0 bases at J, leaving 5 bases unmatched. This CDR3 is CASSVELAGASSGANVLTF. In DNA form, the CDR3 reads TGTGCCAGCAGCGTAGAACTAGCGGGGGCATCCTCTGGGGCCAACGTCCTGACTTTC.

This clonotype was seen ten or more times. The CDR3 reads CSAEGSNQPQHF. The CDR3 nucleotides read TGCAGTGCTGAGGGCAGCAATCAGCCCCAGCATTTT. This chain joins TRBV20-1 and TRBJ1-5, with unresolved D. The CDR3 has 12 residues. Trimming stripped 5 bases from V and 1 base from J, with 6 bases between. Germline V CDR1 and CDR2: DFQATT, SNEGSKA (reference sequence).

The V and J genes are TRBV5-1 and TRBJ1-4; D perhaps matches TRBD1 (6 bases). The V and J ends lost 4 bases and 6 bases respectively, with 10 bases between them. This CDR3 has 13 amino acids. Per the germline V gene, CDR1 is SGHRS and CDR2 is YFSETQ. The CDR3, as DNA: TGCGCCAGCAGCACCAACAGGGATGAAAAACTGTTTTTT. It is translated as CASSTNRDEKLFF.

This clonotype was seen at least ten times. This sequence joins TRBV2 and TRBJ1-6; D uncertain. There are 16 residues in the CDR3. V lost 3 bases and J lost 0, with 9 bases in between. Germline values: CDR1 SNHLY, CDR2 FYNNEI. The CDR3 DNA is TGTGCCAGCAGTGATACAGCTAGCTCCTATAATTCACCCCTCCACTTT. It yields the protein CASSDTASSYNSPLHF.

V is TRBV28 and J is TRBJ2-7; possibly TRBD2 for D (5 bases). This CDR3 region has 13 residues. Per germline, CDR1 MDHEN and CDR2 SYDVKM. V gave up 5 bases and J gave up 3 bases, with 11 bases separating them. The chain's CDR3 is CASSLGLVYEQYV. Written as DNA, the CDR3 is TGTGCCAGCAGTCTCGGACTGGTCTACGAGCAGTACGTC.

This clonotype has a count of ten or more. V and J are TRBV7-6 and TRBJ2-2, with 15 bases fitting TRBD2. CDR1 SGHVS and CDR2 FNYEAQ come from the germline V gene. With 5 bases clipped from V and 4 bases from J, the junction kept 8 bases outside the gene matches. This CDR3 spans 18 amino acids. The CDR3 nucleotides are TGTGCCAGCAGCCGGACTAGCGGGGGGGCGCTGGGCACCGGGGAGCTGTTTTTT. Translated, it gives CASSRTSGGALGTGELFF.

This clonotype was observed many times. This sequence joins TRBV29-1 and TRBJ2-2; D possibly corresponds to TRBD1 (5 bases). CDR1 SQVTM and CDR2 ANQGSEA come from the germline V gene. V was clipped by 5 bases and J by 8 bases, with 9 bases between them. There are 11 residues in the CDR3. The CDR3 loop reads CSVTHRGELFF. The CDR3 DNA follows: TGCAGCGTTACCCACAGGGGGGAGCTGTTTTTT.

This chain joins TRBV11-1 and TRBJ2-1; D perhaps matches TRBD2 (5 bases). The germline gives CDR1 SGHAT, CDR2 FQDESV (reference sequence). Trimming removed 5 bases from V and 4 bases from J, with 12 bases in between. The CDR3 covers 14 residues. The CDR3 loop is CASSDSAEYNEQFF. The CDR3, as DNA: TGTGCCAGCAGCGATAGCGCGGAATACAATGAGCAGTTCTTC.

This clonotype was seen repeatedly, ten times or more. The chain employs TRBV27 and TRBJ2-7; the D call may be TRBD1 or TRBD2 (5 bases each). Trimming took 5 bases from V and 3 from J, leaving 14 bases between them. Germline values: CDR1 MNHEY, CDR2 SMNVEV (reference sequence). CDR3 length: 14 amino acids. The CDR3 sequence: CASSPSRTSYEQYF. The CDR3 region has the DNA TGTGCCAGCAGTCCTAGCCGGACAAGCTACGAGCAGTACTTC.

This clonotype was observed at least ten times. The gene calls are TRBV15 and TRBJ2-4; 9 bases line up with TRBD2. The germline gives CDR1 LNHNV, CDR2 YYDKDF (reference sequence). The trim removed 1 base at V and 3 bases at J, leaving 4 bases unmatched. This CDR3 contains 16 residues. Here the CDR3 reads CATSRGISGGKNIQYF. CDR3 in DNA: TGTGCCACCAGCAGAGGGATTAGCGGGGGCAAAAACATTCAGTACTTC.

A note on this clonotype: Germline and junction disagree at one end, which may indicate a read error. The chain carries TRBV10-3 and TRBJ2-5, with TRBD2 identical over 11 bases. Per the germline V gene, CDR1 is ENHRY and CDR2 is SYGVKD. The CDR3 runs 15 residues. DNA for the CDR3: TGTGCCATCAGTGAGCTAGCGGGGGGACAAGAGTCCCAGTACTTC. Translated, it gives CAISELAGGQESQYF.

In its sample, this clonotype was seen many times. The rearrangement links TRBV7-9 to TRBJ1-1; D perhaps matches TRBD1 (5 bases). Germline V lookup: CDR1 SEHNR, CDR2 FQNEAQ (reference sequence). This CDR3 has 14 residues. Deletions cut 5 bases from V and 5 bases from J, with 15 bases between. The CDR3 sequence: CASSGSGEGTEAFF. The CDR3 DNA is TGTGCCAGCAGCGGATCGGGGGAAGGGACTGAAGCTTTCTTT.

This clonotype was counted ten times or more. V is TRBV15 and J is TRBJ2-1; TRBD2 matches at 12 bases. With V trimmed by 0 bases and J by 7 bases, 7 bases remained unmatched. This CDR3 region has 17 residues. Germline V lookup: CDR1 LNHNV, CDR2 YYDKDF (reference sequence). CDR3 DNA: TGTGCCACCAGCAGAGATCTCCTAGCGGGGGGGCAAAATGAGCAGTTCTTC. Translation: CATSRDLLAGGQNEQFF.

The chain employs TRBV7-9 and TRBJ2-7; TRBD2 aligns across 9 bases. V trimming: 3 bases; J trimming: 6 bases; junction bases outside the gene matches: 9. Germline V gene sequence: CDR1 SEHNR, CDR2 FQNEAQ (reference sequence). The CDR3 is 15 residues long. CDR3 in DNA: TGTGCCAGCAGCTTTGACGAGCGGGGGGTCGGCGAGCAGTACGTC. This sequence encodes CASSFDERGVGEQYV.

This clonotype was counted at least ten times. The CDR3 region has the DNA TGCAGCGCCCCCCGGAGCCCACGGGAGACCCAGTACTTC. This translates into CSAPRSPRETQYF. V and J are TRBV20-1 and TRBJ2-5; D gene ambiguous. CDR3 size: 13 residues. Per germline, CDR1 DFQATT and CDR2 SNEGSKA (reference sequence).

The rearrangement joins TRBV20-1 to TRBJ1-2; D not certain. CDR1 and CDR2 (germline): DFQATT, SNEGSKA (reference sequence). This CDR3 has 13 amino acids. V dropped 0 bases and J dropped 8 bases, with 13 bases sitting between them. The CDR3, as DNA: TGCAGTGCTAGAGATCTCTCCAGCAACGGCTACACCTTC. Amino acids: CSARDLSSNGYTF.

To note about this clonotype: One end of the junction varies from germline; a read error may be responsible. The gene calls are TRBV7-6 and TRBJ1-5; D is unclear. The CDR3 consists of 15 residues. The V gene's germline CDR1 is SGHVS and CDR2 FNYEAQ. CDR3: CASSLASGLNQPQHF. CDR3 in DNA: TGTGCCAGCAGTTTAGCGTCAGGTCTCAATCAGCCCCAGCATTTT.

This clonotype came up a few times. This rearrangement joins TRBV20-1 to TRBJ2-3; no reliable D call. CDR1 is DFQATT and CDR2 is SNEGSKA in the germline V gene (reference sequence). Trimming left V 1 base short and J 1 base short, with 12 bases between. The CDR3 has 15 amino acids. For the CDR3, the DNA is TGCAGTGCTAGAGGGGCCAGCCCCCGCACAGATACGCAGTATTTT. This codes for CSARGASPRTDTQYF.

This rearrangement joins TRBV7-9 to TRBJ1-6; D call uncertain. Looked up from germline, CDR1 is SEHNR and CDR2 is FQNEAQ (reference sequence). This CDR3 is 12 amino acids long. Trimming cost V 2 bases and J 8 bases, with 4 bases left between them. CDR3 in amino acids: CASSLNDSPLHF. CDR3 coding DNA: TGTGCCAGCAGCTTAAATGATTCACCCCTCCACTTT. Filled out from reference TRBV7-9 and TRBJ1-6, the complete variable domain reads DTGVSQNPRHKITKRGQNVTFRCDPISEHNRLYWYRQTLGQGPEFLTYFQNEAQLEKSRLLSDRFSAERPKGSFSTLEIQRTEQGDSAMYLCASSLNDSPLHFGNGTRLTVT.